This is a list of T cell receptor beta chains from one sample in a study of blood T cells in healthy people across ages. TCRdb processed the 5' RACE reads anew with MiXCR; each CDR3 protein has one entry. Altogether around 900,000 distinct CDR3 sequences are present, roughly 47% being singletons, with the ten largest covering about a fifth. The material sequenced was blood. Receptors were obtained from a woman aged 55 to 70 in good health. Each CDR3 is given with its conserved first and last residue. A D gene is named only where the DNA matches it firmly. The size entry is marked missing in some rows and otherwise reads once, few, many or a size class.

TGTGCCAGTAGTGCCGAGCAACAAGAGACCCAGTACTTC	CASSAEQQETQYF	TRBV19	NA	few	TRBJ2-5
TGTGCCAGCAGTTTCCGTACCGGGGGCACAGATACGCAGTATTTT	CASSFRTGGTDTQYF	TRBV12-3/TRBV12-4	NA	few	TRBJ2-3
TGTGCCAGCTCACCGGGACGGCACCCCTACGAGCAGTACTTC	CASSPGRHPYEQYF	TRBV18	NA	NA	TRBJ2-7
TGTGCCACCTCGACTAGCGGGAATGACGAGCAGTACTTC	CATSTSGNDEQYF	TRBV15	TRBD2	once	TRBJ2-7
TGTGCCAGCAGTACCGGGACTAGCCAGAATGAGCAGTTCTTC	CASSTGTSQNEQFF	TRBV12-3/TRBV12-4	TRBD2	NA	TRBJ2-1
TGTGCCAGCAGTTTCGGGCCCTCGAGCTCCTACGAGCAGTACTTC	CASSFGPSSSYEQYF	TRBV9	NA	NA	TRBJ2-7
TGTGCCAGCAGCTTAGTCCAGGCGGCTCCCAATGAAAAACTGTTTTTT	CASSLVQAAPNEKLFF	TRBV7-2	NA	few	TRBJ1-4
TGCGCCAGCAGCCACCAACTAGAATCTCATGAGCAGTACTTC	CASSHQLESHEQYF	TRBV4-3	NA	NA	TRBJ2-5
TGTGCCAGCAGGGGACTAGTGGCAGATACGCAGTATTTT	CASRGLVADTQYF	TRBV7-2	TRBD2	many	TRBJ2-3
TGTGCCAGCAGCCTTCGTCAGGGACCAACTAATGAAAAACTGTTTTTT	CASSLRQGPTNEKLFF	TRBV6-1	NA	NA	TRBJ1-4
TGTGCCAGCAGTCTAATCCCTGAGACTTCCGGGGGGGGCCAGCAGTACTTC	CASSLIPETSGGGQQYF	TRBV27	TRBD2	NA	TRBJ2-7
TGCAGTGCTAGAGCCCGTCTCTACGCCAGGAGAGAAAACATTCAGTACTTC	CSARARLYARRENIQYF	TRBV20-1	NA	few	TRBJ2-4
TGTGCCAGCAGTCAGATAGCCAAAAACGTTCAGTACTTC	CASSQIAKNVQYF	TRBV28	NA	NA	TRBJ2-5
TGTGCCAGCAGCTCCGACCCGATTCGCTTGGGCACTGAAGCTTTCTTT	CASSSDPIRLGTEAFF	TRBV3-1	NA	many	TRBJ1-1
TGTGCCAGCGGAAAGGGTACCTACGAGCAGTACTTC	CASGKGTYEQYF	TRBV2	NA	NA	TRBJ2-7
TGTGCCAGCAGTTTTTCAGGGTTAGCCTACGAGCAGTACTTC	CASSFSGLAYEQYF	TRBV6-5	NA	many	TRBJ2-7
TGTGCCAGCAGTTTAGCTTTACAGGGCCCCTACGAGCAGTACTTC	CASSLALQGPYEQYF	TRBV12-3/TRBV12-4	NA	NA	TRBJ2-7
TGTGCCAGCCTCCTTGGGGGCTACAATGAGCAGTTCTTC	CASLLGGYNEQFF	TRBV14	NA	NA	TRBJ2-1
TGTGCCAGCAGTTTCATGCGGGACAGGGTTTCAACTAATGAAAAACTGTTTTTT	CASSFMRDRVSTNEKLFF	TRBV28	TRBD1	NA	TRBJ1-4
TGTGCCAGCAGCACCCGGTCTTTCGGTGCGGAAGAGACCCAGTACTTC	CASSTRSFGAEETQYF	TRBV13	NA	NA	TRBJ2-5
TGTGCCAGCAGTTACTCCCCGGACAACACATTCAATACGCAGTATTTT	CASSYSPDNTFNTQYF	TRBV6-6	NA	NA	TRBJ2-3